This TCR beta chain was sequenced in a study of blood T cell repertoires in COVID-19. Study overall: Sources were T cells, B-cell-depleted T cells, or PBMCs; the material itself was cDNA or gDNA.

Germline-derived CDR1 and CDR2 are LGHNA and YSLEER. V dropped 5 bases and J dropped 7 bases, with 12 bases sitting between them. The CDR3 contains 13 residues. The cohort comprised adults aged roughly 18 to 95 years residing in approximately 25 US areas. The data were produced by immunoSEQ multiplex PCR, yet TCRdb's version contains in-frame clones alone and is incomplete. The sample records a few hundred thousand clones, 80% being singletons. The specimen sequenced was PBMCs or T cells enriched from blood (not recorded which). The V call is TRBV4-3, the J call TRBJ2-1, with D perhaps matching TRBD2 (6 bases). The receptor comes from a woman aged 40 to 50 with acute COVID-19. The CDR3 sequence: CASSALRGNEQFF. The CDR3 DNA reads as TGCGCCAGCAGCGCCCTACGGGGGAATGAGCAGTTCTTC.